This TCR beta chain is drawn from a study of OX40 agonist ivuxolimab in advanced cancers. Study-level points and caveats: Among the lowest peripheral clonal expansion occurred in 0.1-3.0 mg/kg partial responders.

With regard to this clone: Its specificity is unknown.

The CDR3 is made up of 16 amino acids. Germline values: CDR1 MGHRA, CDR2 YSYEKL. The junction had 10 bases not matched to a gene; V was cut back by 1 base and J by 10 bases. The repertoire was sequenced with immunoSEQ multiplex PCR; TCRdb's copy has only in-frame clones and lacks some. Here the sample spans about 61,000 clones, 83% being singletons. This clonotype was obtained from an adult with an advanced solid tumor such as melanoma, head and neck, liver or kidney cancer. Sequenced here: CD4+ or CD8+ T cells sorted from blood, sampled in a trial of the OX40 agonist ivuxolimab. This chain links TRBV4-1 with TRBJ1-4, with 9 positions matching TRBD1. For the CDR3, the DNA is TGCGCCAGCAGCCAAGTCCCGACAGGGGGGTTAGGAAAACTGTTTTTT. Protein sequence: CASSQVPTGGLGKLFF.